This record concerns one TCR beta chain sequence. The data were taken from a study of T cell changes during pregnancy in multiple sclerosis. The repertoire was sequenced with immunoSEQ multiplex PCR; TCRdb's copy has only in-frame clones and lacks some. The sample has tens of thousands of clones, about 85% seen once. Per the germline V gene, CDR1 is MNHEY and CDR2 is SMNVEV (reference sequence). The CDR3 totals 14 residues. Losses at the gene ends were 8 bases for V and 10 bases for J; bases not matched to a gene: 10. V is TRBV27 and J is TRBJ2-1, with TRBD2 identical over 11 bases. This specimen was peripheral blood, taken before pregnancy. The sequence came from a female donor with multiple sclerosis, enrolled in a pregnancy study. The CDR3 bases are TGTGCCAGCTCAAAACTAGCGGGGGCCGGGGAGCAGTTCTTC. This encodes CASSKLAGAGEQFF.